The 3 T cell receptor beta chains listed next were all sequenced from one sample in a study of cytomegalovirus exposure and HLA in healthy donors. PCR amplification relied on 60 Vbeta primers (plus 13 Jbeta primers). The method was immunoSEQ multiplex PCR; TCRdb's version includes in-frame clones alone and lacks a portion of them. Here the sample spans over 200,000 clones, about 85% being singletons. Sequenced: PBMCs. Every receptor here comes from a human donor in good health.

CDR3 sequence reads: CASQGRGEQYF. The CDR3 DNA sequence: TGCGCCAGCCAAGGACGGGGCGAGCAGTACTTC. V is TRBV4-1 and J is TRBJ2-7; tentatively, D is TRBD2 (5 bases). CDR3 size: 11 residues. The V end lost 8 bases, the J end lost 6 bases, and 11 bases lay between the germline ends. Germline V lookup: CDR1 MGHRA, CDR2 YSYEKL.

This sequence joins TRBV9 and TRBJ1-6, with D possibly TRBD1 on 5 matching bases. V gave up 0 bases and J gave up 6 bases, with 10 bases separating them. CDR3 size: 15 residues. Germline CDR1 is SGDLS and CDR2 is YYNGEE. The CDR3 DNA is TGTGCCAGCAGCGTAGGGGACTTCGTTAATTCACCCCTCCACTTT. Its protein product is CASSVGDFVNSPLHF.

The J gene is TRBJ2-5, the V gene TRBV19; perhaps TRBD2 as D (6 bases). The CDR3 has 11 residues. The ends were cut back, 10 bases at V and 6 bases at J, with 12 bases in the middle. Germline CDR1 LNHDA, CDR2 SQIVND (reference sequence). In nucleotides, the CDR3 is TGTGCCACCTCGGCGGGGAAGACCCAGTACTTC. The encoded protein is CATSAGKTQYF. Complete variable domain (other parts from reference TRBV19 and TRBJ2-5): DGGITQSPKYLFRKEGQNVTLSCEQNLNHDAMYWYRQDPGQGLRLIYYSQIVNDFQKGDIAEGYSVSREKKESFPLTVTSAQKNPTAFYLCATSAGKTQYFGPGTRLLVL.